Presented here are 8 T cell receptor beta chains from one specimen sequenced in a study of blood T cell repertoires in COVID-19. Sequenced by immunoSEQ multiplex PCR; TCRdb stores in-frame clones only, minus some. The sample contains about 300,000 clones, 85% to 90% of which appear only once. The sample was peripheral blood. The receptors shown here come from a human donor in a cohort sampled during active COVID-19.

V and J are TRBV27 and TRBJ1-4, with a possible D match to TRBD1 (5 bases). Germline V gene data show CDR1 as MNHEY and CDR2 as SMNVEV (reference sequence). CDR3 length equals 15 residues. V was cut by 7 bases and J by 6 bases, with 18 bases left in between. The CDR3 nucleotides are TGTGCCAGCATGGCACAGGTGGGTCCTGATGAAAAACTGTTTTTT. Its translation is CASMAQVGPDEKLFF.

This clone was counted once. The rearrangement links TRBV28 to TRBJ2-1; 9 bases line up with TRBD1. Germline lookup yields CDR1 MDHEN and CDR2 SYDVKM. With V trimmed by 4 bases and J by 9 bases, 13 bases remained unmatched. The CDR3 length is 16 residues. CDR3 coding DNA: TGTGCCAGCAGTTCCCTGGGTTGGACAGGGGTTTCTGAGCAGTTCTTC. Residues: CASSSLGWTGVSEQFF.

The gene calls are TRBV7-2 and TRBJ2-1, with D hard to call. This CDR3 contains 13 residues. Germline assignment: CDR1 SGHTA and CDR2 FQGNSA. The germline V and J ends were trimmed by 4 bases and 3 bases, with 7 bases remaining between them. Here the CDR3 reads CASSSPNYNEQFF. The CDR3 nucleotides are TGTGCCAGCAGCTCCCCTAACTACAATGAGCAGTTCTTC. Looking up the rest from reference TRBV7-2 and TRBJ2-1 gives the full variable domain: GAGVSQSPSNKVTEKGKDVELRCDPISGHTALYWYRQSLGQGLEFLIYFQGNSAPDKSGLPSDRFSAERTGGSVSTLTIQRTQQEDSAVYLCASSSPNYNEQFFGPGTRLTVL.

This chain uses TRBV6-5 with TRBJ1-2, with TRBD1 matching 8 bases. V shed 2 bases and J 4 bases; nucleotides not matched to a gene: 6. The V gene's germline CDR1 is MNHEY and CDR2 SVGAGI. The CDR3 loop spans 15 amino acids. CDR3 bases: TGTGCCAGCAGTTACGTCGGACAGGGTGGCTATGGCTACACCTTC. This encodes CASSYVGQGGYGYTF.

The rearrangement links TRBV25-1 to TRBJ2-3; no reliable D call. The germline CDR1 and CDR2 sequences are MGHDK and SYGVNS. The CDR3 runs 12 residues. Deletions cut 8 bases from V and 6 bases from J, with 12 bases between. The CDR3 sequence is CASSFTPDTQYF. CDR3 nucleotides: TGTGCCAGCTCCTTCACACCGGATACGCAGTATTTT.

J is TRBJ2-7 and V is TRBV28, with 7 bases lining up with TRBD1. The CDR3 length is 14 residues. The germline gives CDR1 MDHEN, CDR2 SYDVKM. Losses at the gene ends were 6 bases for V and 4 bases for J; bases not matched to a gene: 9. The CDR3 DNA is TGTGCCAGCAGCCCGACAGGGAACAAATACGAGCAGTACTTC. Amino acids: CASSPTGNKYEQYF.

The V gene is TRBV9, the J gene TRBJ2-7; TRBD1 matches at 8 bases. Per germline, CDR1 SGDLS and CDR2 YYNGEE. This CDR3 region has 14 residues. The V gene end was trimmed by 3 bases and the J gene end by 6 bases; junction bases not matched to a gene: 8. CDR3: CASSAGQVPSEQYF. CDR3 bases: TGTGCCAGCAGCGCGGGACAGGTTCCCTCCGAGCAGTACTTC.

The chain uses TRBV2 and TRBJ1-1; 9 bases agree with TRBD1. Trimming took 6 bases from V and 4 from J; bases not matched to a gene: 3. Germline V gene sequence: CDR1 SNHLY, CDR2 FYNNEI. This CDR3 spans 13 amino acids. The chain's CDR3 is CASRGTGLTEAFF. The CDR3 DNA reads as TGTGCCAGCAGAGGGACAGGGCTCACTGAAGCTTTCTTT. Together with reference TRBV2 and TRBJ1-1, the CDR3 gives the full variable domain: EPEVTQTPSHQVTQMGQEVILRCVPISNHLYFYWYRQILGQKVEFLVSFYNNEISEKSEIFDDQFSVERPDGSNFTLKIRSTKLEDSAMYFCASRGTGLTEAFFGQGTRLTVV.